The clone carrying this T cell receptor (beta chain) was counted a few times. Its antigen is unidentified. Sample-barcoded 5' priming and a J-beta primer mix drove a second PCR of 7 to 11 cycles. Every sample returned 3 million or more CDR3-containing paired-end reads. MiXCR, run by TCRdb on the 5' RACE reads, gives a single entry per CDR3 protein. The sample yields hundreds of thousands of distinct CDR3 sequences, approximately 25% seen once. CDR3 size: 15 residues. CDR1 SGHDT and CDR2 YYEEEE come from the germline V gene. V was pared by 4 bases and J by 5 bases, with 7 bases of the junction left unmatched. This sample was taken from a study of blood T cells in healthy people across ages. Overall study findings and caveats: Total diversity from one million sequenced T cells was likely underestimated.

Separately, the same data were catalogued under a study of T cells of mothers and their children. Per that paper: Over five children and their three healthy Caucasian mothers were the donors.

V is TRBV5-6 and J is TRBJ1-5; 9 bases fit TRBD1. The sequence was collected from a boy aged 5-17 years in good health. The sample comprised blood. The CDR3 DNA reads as TGTGCCAGCAGCGTAATCCGGGACAGGGATCAGCCCCAGCATTTT. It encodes CASSVIRDRDQPQHF.